A single sample gave rise to the 20 T cell receptor beta chains below, sequenced in a study of patients and donors after allogeneic stem cell transplantation. Each CDR3 protein is one row after TCRdb ran MiXCR on the RT-PCR reads. This repertoire shows around 150,000 distinct CDR3 sequences, roughly 35% found once; its top ten account for 50%. Sample: blood, either unsorted or a sorted T cell fraction (not recorded which). These receptors came from a human donor who was either an allogeneic HSCT recipient or a stem cell or donor lymphocyte infusion donor (not recorded which). It is not recorded whose cells these are; they may come from a transplant donor.

In its sample, this clonotype was seen a few times. The genes are TRBV10-3 and TRBJ1-5; D not certain. Germline loops: CDR1 ENHRY, CDR2 SYGVKD. V was pared by 2 bases and J by 0 bases, with 8 bases between. This CDR3 is built from 15 residues. Here the CDR3 reads CAISEGRDSNQPQHF. CDR3 bases: TGTGCCATCAGTGAGGGCCGAGATAGCAATCAGCCCCAGCATTTT.

J is TRBJ1-2 and V is TRBV24-1; D uncertain. The CDR3 covers 13 residues. Germline V gives CDR1 KGHDR, CDR2 SFDVKD. Trimming took 3 bases from V and 3 from J, leaving 7 bases between them. CDR3 DNA sequence: TGTGCCACCAGTGATCTGGCCTACTATGGCTACACCTTC. Encoded protein: CATSDLAYYGYTF.

This clonotype was observed a handful of times. The chain links TRBV9 to TRBJ1-1; possibly TRBD1 for D (5 bases). The CDR3 length is 16 residues. V was pared by 3 bases and J by 0 bases, with 15 bases between. From germline, CDR1 is SGDLS and CDR2 YYNGEE. In DNA, the CDR3 is TGTGCCAGCAGCGCCGAGGGGTTCTCAGTGAACACTGAAGCTTTCTTT. Protein sequence: CASSAEGFSVNTEAFF.

This CDR3 reads CASSPGGLETQYF. The CDR3 nucleotides read TGTGCCAGCAGCCCCGGGGGGCTGGAGACCCAGTACTTC. V and J are TRBV6-6 and TRBJ2-5, with D tentatively TRBD2 (7 bases). The CDR3 totals 13 residues. Germline V gives CDR1 MNHNY, CDR2 SVGAGI (reference sequence). V shed 6 bases and J shed 5 bases, with 13 bases lying between them.

This chain links TRBV5-1 with TRBJ1-2; TRBD1 might be the D (5 bases). This CDR3 spans 14 amino acids. CDR1 is SGHRS, CDR2 YFSETQ, per germline. The germline V and J ends were trimmed by 4 bases and 1 base, with 11 bases remaining between them. CDR3 region: CASSETGSNYGYTF. The CDR3 DNA reads TGCGCCAGCAGCGAAACAGGAAGTAACTATGGCTACACCTTC.

In this sample, this clonotype turned up many times. The CDR3: CSADRRGASYNSPLHF. The DNA for the CDR3 is TGCAGTGCTGATCGCAGGGGCGCTTCCTATAATTCACCCCTCCACTTT. This chain links TRBV20-1 with TRBJ1-6; TRBD1 might be the D (6 bases). The V end was cut by 5 bases, the J end by 1 base, with 15 bases between. The CDR3 has 16 residues. Germline-derived CDR1 and CDR2 are DFQATT and SNEGSKA (reference sequence).

This clonotype was seen more than once but under ten times. The chain combines TRBV12-3 or TRBV12-4 with TRBJ1-1; D is uncertain. The CDR3 sequence is 14 residues long. Between the trimmed V and J ends, which lost 4 bases and 0 bases, there was a span of 9 bases. CDR3 DNA: TGTGCCAGCAGTTGGGAGACACTGAACACTGAAGCTTTCTTT. It encodes CASSWETLNTEAFF.

The chain uses TRBV3-1 and TRBJ1-1, with a tentative D call TRBD1 (5 bases). In germline, CDR1 is LGHDT, CDR2 YNNKEL (reference sequence). The CDR3 totals 14 residues. Trimming shortened V by 5 bases and J by 3 bases, and 13 bases separated the two germline ends. DNA of the CDR3: TGTGCCAGCAGCTTCCAGGGATCAGACACTGAAGCTTTCTTT. Protein sequence: CASSFQGSDTEAFF. The full variable domain, in which reference TRBV3-1 and TRBJ1-1 provide the parts outside the CDR3, is DTAVSQTPKYLVTQMGNDKSIKCEQNLGHDTMYWYKQDSKKFLKIMFSYNNKELIINETVPNRFSPKSPDKAHLNLHINSLELGDSAVYFCASSFQGSDTEAFFGQGTRLTVV.

The chain carries TRBV25-1 and TRBJ1-2; no reliable D call. Germline V CDR1 and CDR2: MGHDK, SYGVNS. V was clipped by 4 bases and J by 3 bases, with 15 bases between them. The CDR3 sequence is 15 residues long. The CDR3 region has the DNA TGTGCCAGCAGTGGGGGAGGCAATTGGGACTATGGCTACACCTTC. Encoded protein: CASSGGGNWDYGYTF.

This clonotype turned up a few times. The rearrangement links TRBV10-3 to TRBJ1-2; possibly TRBD1 for D (6 bases). Trimming took 6 bases from V and 2 from J, leaving 16 bases between them. Germline V gene sequence: CDR1 ENHRY, CDR2 SYGVKD. This CDR3 has 15 residues. The DNA for the CDR3 is TGTGCCATCAGCAGCATGACAGGTGAAAACTATGGCTACACCTTC. Residues: CAISSMTGENYGYTF.

The rearrangement uses TRBV27 and TRBJ1-1; D gene unclear. This CDR3 is built from 13 residues. Germline CDR1 is MNHEY and CDR2 is SMNVEV (reference sequence). V lost 5 bases and J lost 4, with 11 bases in between. The CDR3 region has the DNA TGTGCCAGCAGTGGTGGGTGGTTCACTGAAGCTTTCTTT. Protein: CASSGGWFTEAFF.

The rearrangement uses TRBV25-1 and TRBJ1-2; unclear D gene. Per the germline V gene, CDR1 is MGHDK and CDR2 is SYGVNS. This CDR3 spans 15 amino acids. V lost 7 bases to trimming and J lost 2 bases, with 17 bases between them. The CDR3: CASTLRIGSNYGYTF. CDR3 nucleotide sequence: TGTGCCAGCACCTTACGGATTGGCAGCAACTATGGCTACACCTTC.

The chain employs TRBV10-3 and TRBJ1-5; 7 positions match TRBD1. Germline CDR1 and CDR2: ENHRY and SYGVKD. The CDR3 length is 13 residues. The trim removed 8 bases at V and 4 bases at J, leaving 5 bases unmatched. CDR3 in amino acids: CAIRDSQNQPQHF. Here the CDR3 DNA reads TGTGCCATCCGGGACAGCCAAAATCAGCCCCAGCATTTT.

This chain links TRBV20-1 with TRBJ1-3; D is unclear. The CDR3 runs to 13 residues. V dropped 5 bases and J dropped 2 bases, with 10 bases sitting between them. Germline CDR1 and CDR2: DFQATT and SNEGSKA (reference sequence). The CDR3 bases are TGCAGTGCTCCAAGGGAGACTGGAAACACCATATATTTT. It yields the protein CSAPRETGNTIYF.

This clonotype has just a few counts. The chain carries TRBV5-1 and TRBJ1-1; TRBD1 might be the D (5 bases). Trimming stripped 3 bases from V and 0 bases from J, with 15 bases between. The CDR3 has 16 amino acids. From germline, CDR1 is SGHRS and CDR2 YFSETQ. Written as DNA, the CDR3 is TGCGCCAGCAGCTGCCCGCCGGGACGCTTGAACACTGAAGCTTTCTTT. Protein sequence: CASSCPPGRLNTEAFF.

In this sample, this clonotype turned up a few times. The rearrangement joins TRBV7-2 to TRBJ1-5, with D perhaps matching TRBD1 (5 bases). This CDR3 is 15 amino acids long. Germline V gene data show CDR1 as SGHTA and CDR2 as FQGNSA. Trimming took off 1 base at V and 6 bases at J, with 13 bases between the two ends. CDR3 DNA: TGTGCCAGCAGCTTAGTGTGGGGCGCGGGTCAGCCCCAGCATTTT. Translating gives CASSLVWGAGQPQHF.

The chain links TRBV6-2 or TRBV6-3 to TRBJ2-1, with a possible D match to TRBD1 (5 bases). The germline gives CDR1 MNHEY, CDR2 SVGEGT. This CDR3 has 15 residues. V was shortened by 4 bases and J by 3 bases, with 13 bases between the two germline ends. The DNA of the CDR3 is TGTGCCAGCAGTTTAGGGGCCGGAGTCTACAATGAGCAGTTCTTC. Its translation: CASSLGAGVYNEQFF.

The V and J genes are TRBV2 and TRBJ1-1, with D perhaps matching TRBD1 (5 bases). Trimming removed 3 bases from V and 2 bases from J, with 16 bases in between. CDR3 length: 16 residues. Germline assignment: CDR1 SNHLY and CDR2 FYNNEI. CDR3 bases: TGTGCCAGCAGTGAGCGACAGCTAGATTACAACACTGAAGCTTTCTTT. Its translation: CASSERQLDYNTEAFF. The variable domain in full, with the rest retrieved from reference TRBV2 and TRBJ1-1, is EPEVTQTPSHQVTQMGQEVILRCVPISNHLYFYWYRQILGQKVEFLVSFYNNEISEKSEIFDDQFSVERPDGSNFTLKIRSTKLEDSAMYFCASSERQLDYNTEAFFGQGTRLTVV.

The V and J genes are TRBV29-1 and TRBJ1-2; D gene ambiguous. Germline V gene data show CDR1 as SQVTM and CDR2 as ANQGSEA. V was clipped by 3 bases and J by 5 bases, with 7 bases between them. The CDR3 has 11 amino acids. CDR3 nucleotide sequence: TGCAGCGTTGACAGAAATTATGGCTACACCTTC. As protein: CSVDRNYGYTF.

The chain couples TRBV7-8 to TRBJ1-1; weak D call: TRBD1 (6 bases). Germline V gene data show CDR1 as SGHVS and CDR2 as FQNEAQ. V was shortened by 5 bases and J by 0 bases, with 16 bases between the two germline ends. The CDR3 totals 16 residues. The CDR3 DNA reads as TGTGCCAGCAGCCCCCGGCCCGGGACAATGAACACTGAAGCTTTCTTT. Translation: CASSPRPGTMNTEAFF.